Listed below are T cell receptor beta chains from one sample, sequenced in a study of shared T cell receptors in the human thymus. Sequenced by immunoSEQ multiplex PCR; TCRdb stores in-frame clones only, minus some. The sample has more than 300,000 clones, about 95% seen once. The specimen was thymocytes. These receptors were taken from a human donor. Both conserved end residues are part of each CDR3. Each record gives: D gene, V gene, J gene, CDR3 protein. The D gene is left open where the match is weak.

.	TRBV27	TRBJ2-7	CASSLRNRFGGYEQYF
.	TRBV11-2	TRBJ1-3	CASSCGGRAGNTIYF
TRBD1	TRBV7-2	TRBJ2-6	CASSLTPGTGVPGANVLTF
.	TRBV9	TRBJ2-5	CASSERLVGTETQYF
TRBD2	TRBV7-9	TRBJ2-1	CASSLGGSGRMDEQFF
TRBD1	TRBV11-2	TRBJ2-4	CASSLPRDRGLAGKNIQYF
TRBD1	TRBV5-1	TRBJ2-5	CASSLGAWDRREETQYF
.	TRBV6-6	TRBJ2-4	CASSQRTGSIQYF
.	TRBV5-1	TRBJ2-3	CASSYPVWGDTQYF
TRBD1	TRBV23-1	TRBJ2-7	CASSRWRGDRGYEQYF
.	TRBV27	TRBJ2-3	CASLSGGTTDTQYF
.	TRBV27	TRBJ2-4	CASSSSLGGNIQYF
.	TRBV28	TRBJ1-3	CASRAGGNTIYF
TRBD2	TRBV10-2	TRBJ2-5	CASSRTSGYEETQYF
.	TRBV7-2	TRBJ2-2	CASSFREGRELFF
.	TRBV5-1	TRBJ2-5	CASSSGGGGETQYF
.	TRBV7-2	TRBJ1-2	CASSSRGEDGYTF
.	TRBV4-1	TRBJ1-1	CASSQETETQNTEAFF
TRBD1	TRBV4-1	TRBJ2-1	CASSRLRDRAHNEQFF
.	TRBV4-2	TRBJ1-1	CASSPHGGTPNTEAFF
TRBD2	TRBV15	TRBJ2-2	CATSRDLGEGRPGELFF
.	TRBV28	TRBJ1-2	CASTMVGFGGQGYTF
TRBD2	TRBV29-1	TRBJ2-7	CSVEDLGASGSYEQYF
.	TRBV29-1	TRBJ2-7	CSVGRGPGAYEQYF
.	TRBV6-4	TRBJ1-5	CASSDSRWNQPQHF
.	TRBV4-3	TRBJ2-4	CASSHIGPTKNIQYF
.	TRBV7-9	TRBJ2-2	CASSFSAGETGELFF
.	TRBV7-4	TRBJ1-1	CASSPHSAEAFF
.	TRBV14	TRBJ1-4	CASSQETALQAGKLFF
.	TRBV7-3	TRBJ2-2	CASSPGLLANTGELFF
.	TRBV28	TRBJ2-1	CASSYRDKKFF
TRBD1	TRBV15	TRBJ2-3	CATSEKSDRGSTDTQYF
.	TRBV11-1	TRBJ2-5	CASSFSELRLGDYETQYF
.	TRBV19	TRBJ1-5	CASLPRTAFNQPQHF
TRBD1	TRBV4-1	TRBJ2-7	CASSQRDRVFREQYF
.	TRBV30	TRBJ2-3	CARRGRHTDTQYF
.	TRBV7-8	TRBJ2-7	CASSGSRLFREQYF
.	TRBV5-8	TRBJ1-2	CASSLWGTGANYGYTF
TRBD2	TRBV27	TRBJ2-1	CASTETSIDNEQFF
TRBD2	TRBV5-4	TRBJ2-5	CASSPASGREVTQYF
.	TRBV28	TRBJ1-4	CASSLRGGGEKLFF
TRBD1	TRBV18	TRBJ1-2	CASSPRHRGKGYTF
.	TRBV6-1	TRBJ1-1	CASSEMGDTEAFF
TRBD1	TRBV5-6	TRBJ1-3	CASSLGVATGGAGNTIYF
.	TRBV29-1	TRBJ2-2	CSAGTGMSTGELFF
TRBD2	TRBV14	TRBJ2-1	CASRGLAGRPEEQFF
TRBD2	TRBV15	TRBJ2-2	CATSRDWGRGDSGRAGPGELFF
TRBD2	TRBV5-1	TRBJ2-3	CASSLGLAVFTDTQYF
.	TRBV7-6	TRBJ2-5	CASSFRILMGGGPHQETQYF
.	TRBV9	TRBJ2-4	CASSVGSVLAKNIQYF
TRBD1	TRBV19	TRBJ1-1	CASSIAPTGDTEAFF
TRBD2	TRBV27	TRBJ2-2	CASSAILTSGRAHNTGELFF
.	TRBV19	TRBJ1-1	CASSNGVCTEAFF
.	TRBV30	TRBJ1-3	CAVTYRFYGNTIYF
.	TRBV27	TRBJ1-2	CASSFLGAGHGYTF